The 32 T cell receptor beta chains listed next were all sequenced from one sample in a study of tumor-infiltrating lymphocytes in primary liver carcinoma. Germline DNA was extracted alongside blood RNA, which was obtained from unsorted whole blood. TCR beta cDNA was reverse-transcribed from 500 to 550 ng of total RNA. The reaction used a constant-region primer and ProtoScript II reverse transcriptase. Libraries for TCR beta were built through three nested multiplex PCR rounds, which together made up a slightly modified ARM-PCR procedure. Forward primers for TRBV1-TRBV30 and a C-beta reverse primer served the first two PCR rounds, at about 10 cycles each. One entry per CDR3 protein, called by TCRdb with MiXCR from the multiplex PCR reads. The sample has under 200,000 distinct CDR3 sequences; approximately 65% are singletons. The sample was peripheral blood. These receptors all come from a woman in her fifties or sixties with primary liver carcinoma and hepatitis B virus infection.

A note on this clonotype: A much larger clone differs by one base, so this may be a read error. The chain recombines TRBV11-2 with TRBJ2-4, with a tentative D call TRBD2 (5 bases). CDR1 is SGHAT, CDR2 FQNNGV, per germline. The ends were cut back, 7 bases at V and 0 bases at J, with 13 bases in the middle. The CDR3 totals 15 residues. CDR3 protein: CASTTSEVAKNIQYF. Written as DNA, the CDR3 is TGTGCCAGCACCACTTCGGAGGTAGCCAAAAACATTCAGTACTTC.

This clonotype came up a few times. This may be a read error, as it is one base from a much larger clone. The chain carries TRBV6-5 and TRBJ1-4; 8 bases map to TRBD1. CDR3 length equals 13 residues. In germline, CDR1 is MNHEY, CDR2 SVGAGI. DNA for the CDR3: TGTGCCAGTAGGACAGGGAGGGCTGAAAAACCGTTTTTT. Amino acid sequence: CASRTGRAEKPFF.

V is TRBV6-5 and J is TRBJ2-2, with 9 nucleotides matching TRBD2. The CDR3 extends over 14 amino acids. CDR1 is MNHEY, CDR2 SVGAGI, per germline. The V and J ends lost 11 bases and 1 base, in that order; junction bases with no gene match: 5. Here the CDR3 DNA reads TGTGCCGGCGGACTAGCGAGGAACACCGGGGAGCTGTTTTTT. This gives the protein CAGGLARNTGELFF.

About this clonotype itself: Here the CDR3 omits its conserved ending phenylalanine or tryptophan, so a read error is the likely source. The V gene is TRBV11-3, the J gene TRBJ2-3, with TRBD2 matching 12 bases. V shed 1 base, J shed 2 bases, and the junction held 7 bases outside the gene matches. Germline CDR1 SGHNT, CDR2 YENEEA. The CDR3 is 18 amino acids. CDR3 in amino acids: CASSLGLAGALITDTQYI. The CDR3, as DNA: TGTGCCAGCAGCTTAGGACTAGCGGGAGCTCTAATCACAGATACGCAGTATATT.

This clonotype was recorded at least ten times. This chain uses TRBV5-6 with TRBJ1-4, with a possible D match to TRBD1 (5 bases). The CDR3 spans 17 residues. Between the trimmed V and J ends, which lost 4 bases and 0 bases, there was a span of 16 bases. Germline V gene lookup returns CDR1 SGHDT and CDR2 YYEEEE. The CDR3 DNA is TGTGCCAGCAGCCGAATGCCGGGGGTAGCAACTAATGAAAAACTGTTTTTT. Amino acid sequence: CASSRMPGVATNEKLFF.

This rearrangement joins TRBV28 to TRBJ1-4, with D hard to call. Germline loops: CDR1 MDHEN, CDR2 SYDVKM. The CDR3 consists of 11 residues. V was pared by 7 bases and J by 8 bases, with 8 bases between. The CDR3, as DNA: TGTGCCAGCATGATTCAAGAAAAACTGTTTTTT. This gives the protein CASMIQEKLFF.

This clonotype has ten or more counts. V and J are TRBV4-1 and TRBJ2-7; D not resolved. The germline CDR1 and CDR2 sequences are MGHRA and YSYEKL. This CDR3 spans 14 amino acids. V lost 5 bases and J 1 base, leaving 12 bases between the germline ends. CDR3 nucleotides: TGCGCCAGCAGCTTAAGGGAAAGGTCCTACGAGCAGTACTTC. This encodes CASSLRERSYEQYF.

The sample holds many counts of this clonotype. This chain connects TRBV11-2 to TRBJ2-5; D possibly matches TRBD1 or TRBD2 (6 bases each). Germline CDR1 reads SGHAT; CDR2 reads FQNNGV. CDR3 length: 14 amino acids. The ends were cut back, 2 bases at V and 9 bases at J, with 16 bases in the middle. The CDR3 loop reads CASSLKTRGDAQYF. The CDR3 DNA reads as TGTGCCAGCAGCTTAAAAACTAGGGGGGATGCCCAGTACTTC.

This clonotype has just a few counts. The rearrangement links TRBV6-5 to TRBJ2-7; D is unclear. Trimming took 10 bases from V and 5 from J, leaving 12 bases between them. This CDR3 contains 11 residues. Germline V gene data show CDR1 as MNHEY and CDR2 as SVGAGI. The CDR3 bases are TGTGCCATAGGGAAGGTGAACGAGCAGTACTTC. Its protein product is CAIGKVNEQYF.

The gene calls are TRBV11-2 and TRBJ2-7; D not certain. The CDR3 is 16 residues long. The germline V and J ends were trimmed by 9 bases and 0 bases, with 21 bases remaining between them. In germline, CDR1 is SGHAT, CDR2 FQNNGV. CDR3 nucleotide sequence: TGTGCCAGTAGCCCTTATGTACGCCCCAACTCCTACGAGCAGTACTTC. It translates to CASSPYVRPNSYEQYF. Full variable domain (missing parts from reference TRBV11-2 and TRBJ2-7): EAGVAQSPRYKIIEKRQSVAFWCNPISGHATLYWYQQILGQGPKLLIQFQNNGVVDDSQLPKDRFSAERLKGVDSTLKIQPAKLEDSAVYLCASSPYVRPNSYEQYFGPGTRLTVT.

Notes on this clonotype: One junction end does not reproduce the germline sequence, and a read error may be involved. The J gene is TRBJ1-1, the V gene TRBV12-3 or TRBV12-4; TRBD1 matches at 7 bases. CDR3 size: 15 residues. The CDR3 spells CASRIRDSLLREAFF. Here the CDR3 DNA reads TGTGCCAGCCGTATCCGGGACAGTCTCTTAAGGGAAGCCTTCTTT.

This chain links TRBV7-8 with TRBJ2-1, with 9 nucleotides matching TRBD2. The CDR3 is made up of 15 amino acids. Unmatched junction bases numbered 6, after V lost 2 bases and J lost 7 bases. Germline values: CDR1 SGHVS, CDR2 FQNEAQ. The CDR3 spells CASSLWGLAENEQFF. CDR3 nucleotides: TGTGCCAGCAGCTTATGGGGACTAGCTGAAAATGAGCAGTTCTTC. The full variable domain, its missing parts supplied by reference TRBV7-8 and TRBJ2-1, is GAGVSQSPRYKVAKRGQDVALRCDPISGHVSLFWYQQALGQGPEFLTYFQNEAQLDKSGLPSDRFFAERPEGSVSTLKIQRTQQEDSAVYLCASSLWGLAENEQFFGPGTRLTVL.

With regard to this clonotype: With a much larger clone just one base away, this may be a read error. The chain uses TRBV12-3 or TRBV12-4 and TRBJ2-6; no definite D call. CDR3 length: 15 residues. CDR3 region: CASSRENAGTNVLTF. The CDR3, as DNA: TGTGCCAGCAGTCGAGAGAATGCTGGGACCAACGTCCTGACTTTC.

This clonotype appeared a few times. The rearrangement joins TRBV5-4 to TRBJ2-1; possible D gene TRBD2, 6 bases. Looked up from germline, CDR1 is SGHNT and CDR2 is YYREEE (reference sequence). V was cut by 1 base and J by 5 bases, with 10 bases left in between. The CDR3 contains 14 residues. The CDR3 DNA reads as TGTGCCAGCAGCTTGCGTTGGGGGGACAATGAGCAGTTCTTC. Translation gives CASSLRWGDNEQFF.

The V call is TRBV6-1, the J call TRBJ1-2; the D gene is possibly TRBD1 (6 bases). V dropped 9 bases and J dropped 5 bases, with 25 bases sitting between them. Germline loops: CDR1 MNHNS, CDR2 SASEGT. This CDR3 comprises 16 residues. CDR3 protein: CARNQTRTARTYGYTF. In DNA, the CDR3 is TGTGCCAGAAATCAGACCCGGACAGCTCGAACTTATGGCTACACCTTC.

This chain joins TRBV4-1 and TRBJ2-1; 7 positions agree with TRBD2. The CDR3 totals 18 residues. Germline V gene sequence: CDR1 MGHRA, CDR2 YSYEKL. J lost 5 bases, V lost 1 base, and 14 bases had no gene match. The CDR3 DNA reads as TGCGCCAGCAGCCAAGTGGTCCAGCGGGGTTGGCGGCACAATGAGCAGTTCTTC. Amino acids: CASSQVVQRGWRHNEQFF.

As regards this clonotype: Germline and junction disagree at one end, which may indicate a read error. This sequence joins TRBV11-2 and TRBJ1-2, with TRBD1 matching 7 bases. The CDR3 covers 17 residues. Germline CDR1 and CDR2: SGHAT and FQNNGV. The CDR3 spells CASSPLPDRRRIYGCTF. DNA for the CDR3: TGTGCCAGCAGTCCCTTGCCGGACAGGAGGCGAATCTATGGCTGCACCTTC.

Here the CDR3 DNA reads TGTGCCAGCAGCTCGGGCGCAGTCTACGAGCAGTACTTC. It is translated as CASSSGAVYEQYF. The chain links TRBV5-4 to TRBJ2-7; no clear D gene. The ends were cut back, 3 bases at V and 3 bases at J, with 10 bases in the middle. There are 13 residues in the CDR3. Germline V gives CDR1 SGHNT, CDR2 YYREEE (reference sequence).

This clonotype was seen just once. The junction and the germline gene differ at one end; a read error may be behind it. The genes are TRBV12-3 or TRBV12-4 and TRBJ2-1; 12 nucleotides match TRBD2. CDR3 length: 15 residues. The CDR3 spells CASSFGTSGLDKQSF. Written as DNA, the CDR3 is TGTGCCAGCAGTTTCGGGACTAGCGGGTTGGATAAGCAGTCCTTC.

The J gene is TRBJ2-7, the V gene TRBV11-2; D may correspond to TRBD1 or TRBD2 (5 bases each). This CDR3 spans 14 amino acids. The germline CDR1 and CDR2 sequences are SGHAT and FQNNGV. This CDR3 is CVSSFGGASYEQYF. CDR3 nucleotides: TGTGTCAGTAGCTTTGGGGGAGCTAGTTACGAGCAGTACTTC. Full variable domain (missing parts from reference TRBV11-2 and TRBJ2-7): EAGVAQSPRYKIIEKRQSVAFWCNPISGHATLYWYQQILGQGPKLLIQFQNNGVVDDSQLPKDRFSAERLKGVDSTLKIQPAKLEDSAVYLCVSSFGGASYEQYFGPGTRLTVT.

This clonotype was counted between two and nine times. This rearrangement joins TRBV19 to TRBJ2-7; a possible D gene is TRBD2 (5 bases). Deletions cut 5 bases from V and 2 bases from J, with 13 bases between. Germline V lookup: CDR1 LNHDA, CDR2 SQIVND (reference sequence). The CDR3 runs to 14 residues. CDR3 protein: CASSSEGATYEQYF. The CDR3 DNA follows: TGTGCCAGTAGTTCCGAGGGCGCAACCTACGAGCAGTACTTC.

The CDR3 DNA is TGTGCCAGCAGGGGAGCGGGACTGACGAGGCACGGGGAGCTGTTTTTT. This codes for CASRGAGLTRHGELFF. J is TRBJ2-2 and V is TRBV6-5; the match to TRBD2 covers 7 bases. Looked up from germline, CDR1 is MNHEY and CDR2 is SVGAGI. Losses at the gene ends were 6 bases for V and 7 bases for J; bases not matched to a gene: 14. This CDR3 has 16 residues.

This sequence joins TRBV12-3 or TRBV12-4 and TRBJ1-4, with D tentatively TRBD1 (6 bases). CDR3 length equals 15 residues. The V gene lost 3 bases and the J gene lost 8 bases, with 16 bases spanning the gap. The CDR3, as DNA: TGTGCCAGCAGTTTCGACAGGACACAACCCGAAAAACTGTTTTTT. Its translation: CASSFDRTQPEKLFF.

Regarding this clonotype: In this CDR3 the conserved last residue, phenylalanine or tryptophan, is missing, so a read error is likely. The chain has TRBV10-2 and TRBJ2-1, with a weak D call TRBD1 (5 bases). This CDR3 comprises 14 residues. Germline V gene lookup returns CDR1 WSHSY and CDR2 SAAADI. Trimming took 10 bases from V and 7 from J, leaving 20 bases between them. The CDR3, as DNA: TGCGCCATCAGGGCCCTCGAGTCCGTGAATGAGCAGTTCTCC. Translation: CAIRALESVNEQFS.

Points on this clonotype: This may come from a read error, since a much larger clone is one base off. In this CDR3 the conserved last residue, phenylalanine or tryptophan, is missing, so a read error is likely. The chain combines TRBV6-6 with TRBJ1-1; 9 positions agree with TRBD1. In germline, CDR1 is MNHNY, CDR2 SVGAGI (reference sequence). The CDR3 has 12 residues. Losses at the gene ends were 5 bases for V and 6 bases for J; bases not matched to a gene: 1. This CDR3 is CASSDRGAEAFL. CDR3 nucleotide sequence: TGTGCCAGCAGTGACAGGGGGGCTGAAGCTTTCCTT.

This clonotype was observed a few times. V usage is TRBV24-1 and J usage is TRBJ2-1; TRBD2 aligns across 8 bases. The junction had 6 bases not matched to a gene; V was cut back by 5 bases and J by 7 bases. This CDR3 has 14 residues. Per germline, CDR1 KGHDR and CDR2 SFDVKD. The CDR3 here is CATSGSGSANEQFF. In nucleotides, the CDR3 is TGTGCCACCAGTGGGAGCGGGAGTGCTAATGAGCAGTTCTTC.

For this clonotype: Since a much larger clone is just one base distant, this may be a read error. V and J are TRBV4-2 and TRBJ2-2; tentative D call: TRBD2 (6 bases). CDR3 length equals 19 residues. Germline CDR1 LGHNA, CDR2 YNFKEQ. The V gene lost 0 bases and the J gene lost 5 bases, with 22 bases spanning the gap. The CDR3 sequence: CASSQDRSGWREGTGELFF. The CDR3, as DNA: TGTGCCAGCAGCCAAGATAGATCGGGATGGCGGGAAGGTACCGGGGAGCTGTTTTTT.

This clonotype has a count of ten or more. This chain uses TRBV6-5 with TRBJ1-2; TRBD1 matches at 12 bases. The CDR3 is 16 amino acids. The germline gives CDR1 MNHEY, CDR2 SVGAGI. The trim removed 4 bases at V and 6 bases at J, leaving 9 bases unmatched. The CDR3 sequence is CASSWGTGGHENGYTF. CDR3 coding DNA: TGTGCCAGCAGTTGGGGGACAGGGGGCCATGAAAATGGCTACACCTTC.

This clonotype was seen many times. The gene calls are TRBV4-1 and TRBJ2-5; TRBD1 matches at 8 bases. Germline CDR1 is MGHRA and CDR2 is YSYEKL. The V gene end was trimmed by 0 bases and the J gene end by 5 bases; junction bases not matched to a gene: 5. The CDR3 extends over 15 amino acids. The CDR3 region is CASSQDQNRGETQYF. Here the CDR3 DNA reads TGCGCCAGCAGCCAAGATCAGAACAGGGGGGAGACCCAGTACTTC.

Worth noting for this clonotype: A read error may be the cause here, since a much bigger clone is one base away. This chain joins TRBV4-1 and TRBJ2-1, with 10 bases lining up with TRBD2. This CDR3 is built from 16 residues. Germline assignment: CDR1 MGHRA and CDR2 YSYEKL. The CDR3 nucleotides read TGCGCCAGCAGCCCCAGTCTAGCGGGAGACTACGATGAGCAGTTCTTC. Translation gives CASSPSLAGDYDEQFF.

There are many counts of this clonotype. The gene calls are TRBV5-5 and TRBJ1-2; a possible D gene is TRBD1 (5 bases). The CDR3 runs to 15 residues. Trimming stripped 0 bases from V and 5 bases from J, with 14 bases between. CDR1 is SGHKS, CDR2 YYEKEE, per germline (reference sequence). This CDR3 reads CASSLAPGVQYGYTF. The CDR3 nucleotides read TGTGCCAGCAGCTTGGCCCCGGGGGTCCAGTATGGCTACACCTTC.

In the case of this clonotype: This may arise from a read error, as a much more abundant clone is one base away. Because the CDR3 is missing its conserved closing phenylalanine or tryptophan, this is likely a read error. The rearrangement joins TRBV6-6 to TRBJ2-7, with 9 bases aligning to TRBD2. The CDR3 spans 13 residues. Germline CDR1 and CDR2: MNHNY and SVGAGI (reference sequence). Trimming took 7 bases from V and 3 from J; bases not matched to a gene: 4. CDR3: CASKLAGIYEQYL. DNA of the CDR3: TGTGCCAGCAAGCTAGCGGGAATCTACGAGCAGTACTTA.